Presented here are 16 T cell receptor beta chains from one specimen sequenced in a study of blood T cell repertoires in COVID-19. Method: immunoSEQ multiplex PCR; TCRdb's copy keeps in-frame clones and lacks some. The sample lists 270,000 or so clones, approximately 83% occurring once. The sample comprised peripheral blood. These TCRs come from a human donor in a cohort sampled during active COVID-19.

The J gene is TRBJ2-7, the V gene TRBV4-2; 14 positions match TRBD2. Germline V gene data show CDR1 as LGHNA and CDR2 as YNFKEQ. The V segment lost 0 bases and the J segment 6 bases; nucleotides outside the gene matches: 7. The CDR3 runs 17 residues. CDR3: CASSQEGTSGSRGEQYF. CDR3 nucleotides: TGTGCCAGCAGCCAAGAGGGGACTAGCGGGAGTAGGGGCGAGCAGTACTTC.

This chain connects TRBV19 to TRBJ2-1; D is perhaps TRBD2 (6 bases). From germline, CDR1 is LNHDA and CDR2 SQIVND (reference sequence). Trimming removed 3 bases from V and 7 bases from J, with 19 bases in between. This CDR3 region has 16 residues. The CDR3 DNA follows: TGTGCCAGTAGTATCCGGCGGGGAGGTGGCAATAATGAGCAGTTCTTC. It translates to CASSIRRGGGNNEQFF.

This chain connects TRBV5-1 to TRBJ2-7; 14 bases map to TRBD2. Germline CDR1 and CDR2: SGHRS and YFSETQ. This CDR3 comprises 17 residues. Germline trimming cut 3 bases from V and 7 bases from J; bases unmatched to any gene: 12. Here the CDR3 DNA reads TGCGCCAGCAGCTCAGGGACTAGCGGGAGAGGGGTTACGGAGCAGTACTTC. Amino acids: CASSSGTSGRGVTEQYF.

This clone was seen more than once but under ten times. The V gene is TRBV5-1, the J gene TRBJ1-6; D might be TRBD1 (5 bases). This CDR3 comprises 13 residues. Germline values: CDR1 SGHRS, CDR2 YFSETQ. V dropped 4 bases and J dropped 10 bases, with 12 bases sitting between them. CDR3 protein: CASSQGGVSPLHF. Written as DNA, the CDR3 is TGCGCCAGCAGCCAAGGAGGGGTCTCACCCCTCCACTTT.

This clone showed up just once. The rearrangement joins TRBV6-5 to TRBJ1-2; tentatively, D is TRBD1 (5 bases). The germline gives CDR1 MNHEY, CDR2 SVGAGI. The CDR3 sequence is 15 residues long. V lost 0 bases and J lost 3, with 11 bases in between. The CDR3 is CASSYSRGPDYGYTF. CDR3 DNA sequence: TGTGCCAGCAGTTACTCTAGGGGTCCTGACTATGGCTACACCTTC.

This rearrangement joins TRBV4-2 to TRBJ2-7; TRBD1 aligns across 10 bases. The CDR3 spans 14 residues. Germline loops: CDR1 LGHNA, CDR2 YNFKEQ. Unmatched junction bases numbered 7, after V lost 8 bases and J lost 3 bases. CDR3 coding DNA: TGTGCCAGCCGCTCCGGGACAGGGGTCTACGAGCAGTACTTC. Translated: CASRSGTGVYEQYF.

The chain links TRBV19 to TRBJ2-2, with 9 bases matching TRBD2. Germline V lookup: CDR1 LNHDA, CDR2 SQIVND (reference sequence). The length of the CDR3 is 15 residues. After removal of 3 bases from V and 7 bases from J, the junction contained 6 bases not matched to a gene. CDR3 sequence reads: CASSIAGGSGGELFF. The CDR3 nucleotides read TGTGCCAGTAGTATCGCGGGAGGGAGCGGCGGGGAGCTGTTTTTT. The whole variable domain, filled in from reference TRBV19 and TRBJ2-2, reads DGGITQSPKYLFRKEGQNVTLSCEQNLNHDAMYWYRQDPGQGLRLIYYSQIVNDFQKGDIAEGYSVSREKKESFPLTVTSAQKNPTAFYLCASSIAGGSGGELFFGEGSRLTVL.

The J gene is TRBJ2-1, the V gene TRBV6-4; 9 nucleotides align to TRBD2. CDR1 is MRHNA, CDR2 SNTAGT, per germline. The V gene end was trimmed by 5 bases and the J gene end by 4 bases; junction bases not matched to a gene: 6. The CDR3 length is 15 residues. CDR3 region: CASSSNSGSYNEQFF. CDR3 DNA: TGTGCCAGCAGTTCCAATAGCGGGAGTTACAATGAGCAGTTCTTC.

Written as DNA, the CDR3 is TGTGCCAGCAGTGAAAGAAGGGGAGGACCATCTTACGAGCAGTACTTC. Its protein is CASSERRGGPSYEQYF. The rearrangement uses TRBV6-1 and TRBJ2-7; perhaps TRBD2 as D (6 bases). The V gene's germline CDR1 is MNHNS and CDR2 SASEGT. The CDR3 extends over 16 amino acids. V gave up 2 bases and J gave up 4 bases, with 18 bases separating them.

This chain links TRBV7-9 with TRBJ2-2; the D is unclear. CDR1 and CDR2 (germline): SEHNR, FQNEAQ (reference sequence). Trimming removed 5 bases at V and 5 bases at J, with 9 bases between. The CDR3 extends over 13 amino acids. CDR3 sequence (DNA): TGTGCCAGCAGCACAAGGAGTACCGGGGAGCTGTTTTTT. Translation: CASSTRSTGELFF.

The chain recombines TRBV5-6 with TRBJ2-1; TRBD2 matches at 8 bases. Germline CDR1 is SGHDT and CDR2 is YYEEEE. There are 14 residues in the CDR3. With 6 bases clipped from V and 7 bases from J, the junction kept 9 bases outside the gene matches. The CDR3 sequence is CASTRTSLLNEQFF. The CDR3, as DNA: TGTGCCAGCACCCGGACTAGCCTGCTAAATGAGCAGTTCTTC. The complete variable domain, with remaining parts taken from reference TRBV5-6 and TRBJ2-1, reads DAGVTQSPTHLIKTRGQQVTLRCSPKSGHDTVSWYQQALGQGPQFIFQYYEEEERQRGNFPDRFSGHQFPNYSSELNVNALLLGDSALYLCASTRTSLLNEQFFGPGTRLTVL.

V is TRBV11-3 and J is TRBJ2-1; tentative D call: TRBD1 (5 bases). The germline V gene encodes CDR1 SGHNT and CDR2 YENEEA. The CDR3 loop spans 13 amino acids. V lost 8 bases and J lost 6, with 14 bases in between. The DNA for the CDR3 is TGTGCCAGCGGATACTTAGGGGTCAATGAGCAGTTCTTC. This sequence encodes CASGYLGVNEQFF.

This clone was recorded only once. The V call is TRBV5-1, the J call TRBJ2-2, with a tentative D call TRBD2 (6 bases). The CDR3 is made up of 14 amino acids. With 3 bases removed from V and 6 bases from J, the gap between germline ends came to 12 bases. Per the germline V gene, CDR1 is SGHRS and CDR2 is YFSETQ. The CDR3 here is CASSYGGGAGELFF. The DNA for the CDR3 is TGCGCCAGCAGCTACGGAGGAGGGGCCGGGGAGCTGTTTTTT.

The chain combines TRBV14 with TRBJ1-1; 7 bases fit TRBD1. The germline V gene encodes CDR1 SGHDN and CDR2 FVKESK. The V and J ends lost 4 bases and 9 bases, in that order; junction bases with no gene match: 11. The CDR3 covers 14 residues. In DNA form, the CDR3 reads TGTGCCAGCAGCCTTTCCTTACAGGGGCAGAAAGCTTTCTTT. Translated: CASSLSLQGQKAFF. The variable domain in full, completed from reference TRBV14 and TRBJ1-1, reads EAGVTQFPSHSVIEKGQTVTLRCDPISGHDNLYWYRRVMGKEIKFLLHFVKESKQDESGMPNNRFLAERTGGTYSTLKVQPAELEDSGVYFCASSLSLQGQKAFFGQGTRLTVV.

CDR3 sequence reads: CASSHGLAGPSSTDTQYF. The CDR3 nucleotides read TGCGCCAGCAGCCACGGGCTAGCGGGGCCTTCCAGCACAGATACGCAGTATTTT. This sequence joins TRBV4-1 and TRBJ2-3, with 9 bases identical to TRBD2. V was pared by 3 bases and J by 0 bases, with 10 bases of the junction left unmatched. This CDR3 spans 18 amino acids. CDR1 and CDR2 from the germline V gene are MGHRA and YSYEKL.

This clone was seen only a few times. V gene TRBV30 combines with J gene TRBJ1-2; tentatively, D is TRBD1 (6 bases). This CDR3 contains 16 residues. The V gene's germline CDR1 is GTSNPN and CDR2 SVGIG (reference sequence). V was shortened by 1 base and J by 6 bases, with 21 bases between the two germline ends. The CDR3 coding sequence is TGTGCCTGGAGTGGCCCAGTGGGGACACGGGGTAATGGCTACACCTTC. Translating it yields CAWSGPVGTRGNGYTF.